This passage covers 2 T cell receptor beta chains from one sample sequenced in a study of shared clonotypes between healthy human individuals. Produced via immunoSEQ multiplex PCR; TCRdb's table is partial and in-frame only. The sample records approximately 2.4 million clones, around 95% being singletons. Input material: naive CD4+ T cells sorted from blood. Subset: CD45RA+ positively selected. The receptors here all came from a man between 18 and 29 years old in good health.

Here the CDR3 DNA reads TGCGCCAGCAGCGGGCGGGAGGGGGCGCGTGGGGAGCTGTTTTTT. This translates into CASSGREGARGELFF. This chain links TRBV4-1 with TRBJ2-2; 9 bases map to TRBD2. The V segment lost 5 bases and the J segment 8 bases; nucleotides outside the gene matches: 9. This CDR3 has 15 residues. CDR1 is MGHRA and CDR2 is YSYEKL in the germline V gene.

This sequence joins TRBV5-1 and TRBJ2-5, with D possibly matching TRBD2 (6 bases). The CDR3 is made up of 15 amino acids. Germline lookup yields CDR1 SGHRS and CDR2 YFSETQ. Trimming removed 4 bases at V and 4 bases at J, with 17 bases between. CDR3 loop: CASSAPGLVTETQYF. Here the CDR3 DNA reads TGCGCCAGCAGCGCACCGGGACTGGTGACAGAGACCCAGTACTTC.